The 25 T cell receptor beta chains below come from one sample, sequenced in a study of cytomegalovirus exposure and HLA in healthy donors. A multiplex PCR was run with 60 Vbeta primers and 13 Jbeta primers. Sequencing used immunoSEQ multiplex PCR; TCRdb keeps in-frame clones, though not all of them. Of about 150,000 clones detected, roughly 74% appear once; the ten largest clones hold less than 3.5%. The sample taken for sequencing was PBMCs. The receptors stem from a young man in good health and CMV-seronegative.

There are a few counts of this clone. This chain's CDR3 is CASSGLAGGPETQYF. In DNA form, the CDR3 reads TGTGCCAGCAGTGGACTAGCGGGGGGGCCAGAGACCCAGTACTTC. The V and J genes are TRBV6-5 and TRBJ2-5, with TRBD2 matching over 15 bases. V was pared by 5 bases and J by 4 bases, with 2 bases of the junction left unmatched. This CDR3 comprises 15 residues. Germline V lookup: CDR1 MNHEY, CDR2 SVGAGI.

J is TRBJ2-7 and V is TRBV6-5; 7 bases match TRBD1. This CDR3 region has 15 residues. The junction had 10 bases not matched to a gene; V was cut back by 6 bases and J by 2 bases. Germline V CDR1 and CDR2: MNHEY, SVGAGI. CDR3 residues: CASRARRDSPYEQYF. In DNA, the CDR3 is TGTGCCAGCAGAGCAAGAAGGGACAGCCCCTACGAGCAGTACTTC.

In DNA, the CDR3 is TGTGCCAGCTCACCGGAGGGGGCTGCCTACGAGCAGTACTTC. Protein product: CASSPEGAAYEQYF. The chain combines TRBV18 with TRBJ2-7; possibly TRBD1 for D (7 bases). This CDR3 comprises 14 residues. The ends were cut back, 3 bases at V and 2 bases at J, with 11 bases in the middle. The germline V gene encodes CDR1 KGHSH and CDR2 LQKENI. The full variable domain, with the rest looked up from reference TRBV18 and TRBJ2-7, is NAGVMQNPRHLVRRRGQEARLRCSPMKGHSHVYWYRQLPEEGLKFMVYLQKENIIDESGMPKERFSAEFPKEGPSILRIQQVVRGDSAAYFCASSPEGAAYEQYFGPGTRLTVT.

V usage is TRBV7-9 and J usage is TRBJ2-1; D is unclear. The V end lost 1 base, the J end lost 12 bases, and 7 bases lay between the germline ends. Germline values: CDR1 SEHNR, CDR2 FQNEAQ (reference sequence). This CDR3 contains 11 residues. CDR3 sequence reads: CASSLGRVQFF. CDR3 nucleotide sequence: TGTGCCAGCAGCTTAGGACGGGTGCAGTTCTTC.

The rearrangement links TRBV20-1 to TRBJ2-1, with no clear D. V lost 6 bases to trimming and J lost 3 bases, with 3 bases between them. The CDR3 runs to 10 residues. In germline, CDR1 is DFQATT, CDR2 SNEGSKA (reference sequence). As DNA, the CDR3 is TGCAGTGCCGTCTACAATGAGCAGTTCTTC. Residues: CSAVYNEQFF.

In the case of this clone: The same CDR3 is also encoded by other DNA sequences in this sample. The gene calls are TRBV5-4 and TRBJ2-1; 10 nucleotides agree with TRBD1. CDR1 SGHNT and CDR2 YYREEE come from the germline V gene (reference sequence). The V segment lost 4 bases and the J segment 1 base; nucleotides outside the gene matches: 2. The CDR3 extends over 15 amino acids. CDR3 loop: CASSLGQGSYNEQFF. The CDR3 nucleotides read TGTGCCAGCAGCCTGGGACAGGGGTCCTACAATGAGCAGTTCTTC.

The rearrangement links TRBV28 to TRBJ2-7, with TRBD1 matching over 9 bases. CDR3 length: 14 residues. With V trimmed by 8 bases and J by 4 bases, 9 bases remained unmatched. Germline V gene data show CDR1 as MDHEN and CDR2 as SYDVKM. CDR3 residues: CASVPDRGGYEQYV. As DNA, the CDR3 is TGTGCCAGCGTGCCCGACAGGGGGGGTTACGAGCAGTACGTC.

The rearrangement joins TRBV7-2 to TRBJ2-1, with TRBD1 as a possible D gene (5 bases). Between the trimmed V and J ends, which lost 5 bases and 2 bases, there was a span of 13 bases. Germline CDR1 reads SGHTA; CDR2 reads FQGNSA. The CDR3 extends over 15 amino acids. CDR3 nucleotide sequence: TGTGCCAGCAGCCGACAGTCCTCTACCTACAATGAGCAGTTCTTC. Encoded protein: CASSRQSSTYNEQFF.

V is TRBV6-1 and J is TRBJ2-7, with D possibly being TRBD1 (8 bases). V shed 10 bases and J shed 0 bases, with 19 bases lying between them. This CDR3 spans 15 amino acids. CDR1 is MNHNS, CDR2 SASEGT, per germline. CDR3 nucleotide sequence: TGTGCCACCAAAGGGGGGGGGACAGGCTCCTACGAGCAGTACGTC. It specifies CATKGGGTGSYEQYV.

V gene TRBV29-1 combines with J gene TRBJ2-2, with 8 bases matching TRBD1. Unmatched junction bases numbered 3, after V lost 5 bases and J lost 1 base. The CDR3 loop spans 14 amino acids. Germline CDR1 reads SQVTM; CDR2 reads ANQGSEA. CDR3 DNA sequence: TGCAGCGTTAGACAGGGGTGGAACACCGGGGAGCTGTTTTTT. Its translation is CSVRQGWNTGELFF.

This chain joins TRBV5-4 and TRBJ2-6; D is unclear. The germline CDR1 and CDR2 sequences are SGHNT and YYREEE (reference sequence). The CDR3 totals 15 residues. With 1 base removed from V and 0 bases from J, the gap between germline ends came to 5 bases. The CDR3 DNA reads TGTGCCAGCAGCTTGTTCCTCTCTGGGGCCAACGTCCTGACTTTC. Translated, it gives CASSLFLSGANVLTF.

The chain recombines TRBV19 with TRBJ2-5; possible D gene TRBD1, 5 bases. The germline CDR1 and CDR2 sequences are LNHDA and SQIVND (reference sequence). This CDR3 has 14 residues. The V and J ends lost 5 bases and 5 bases respectively, with 15 bases between them. CDR3 protein: CASSPTVVGETQYF. The CDR3 DNA follows: TGTGCCAGTAGTCCGACAGTCGTGGGGGAGACCCAGTACTTC. Complete variable domain (other parts from reference TRBV19 and TRBJ2-5): DGGITQSPKYLFRKEGQNVTLSCEQNLNHDAMYWYRQDPGQGLRLIYYSQIVNDFQKGDIAEGYSVSREKKESFPLTVTSAQKNPTAFYLCASSPTVVGETQYFGPGTRLLVL.

The chain employs TRBV2 and TRBJ2-2; 7 positions agree with TRBD2. J gave up 1 base and V 6 bases, and 5 bases lay outside the gene matches. The CDR3 covers 15 residues. Germline V gene sequence: CDR1 SNHLY, CDR2 FYNNEI. The CDR3 region has the DNA TGTGCCAGCAGGGAGACTAGCCGGAACACCGGGGAGCTGTTTTTT. It yields the protein CASRETSRNTGELFF.

This clone has only a few counts. The gene calls are TRBV6-1 and TRBJ2-7; 8 bases map to TRBD1. This CDR3 is built from 14 residues. Germline CDR1 MNHNS, CDR2 SASEGT. Unmatched junction bases numbered 6, after V lost 4 bases and J lost 4 bases. The CDR3 nucleotides are TGTGCCAGCAGTGGCCCGGGACAGGATTACGAGCAGTACGTC. Encoded protein: CASSGPGQDYEQYV.

The J gene is TRBJ1-6, the V gene TRBV5-1; D may be TRBD1 (6 bases). This CDR3 has 15 residues. The germline V and J ends were trimmed by 2 bases and 10 bases, with 16 bases remaining between them. CDR1 and CDR2 (germline): SGHRS, YFSETQ. CDR3 in DNA: TGCGCCAGCAGCTTAAAAGGGGGTGATGGGTCACCCCTCCACTTT. Its protein product is CASSLKGGDGSPLHF.

The gene calls are TRBV7-9 and TRBJ2-3; TRBD2 is a possible D gene (5 bases). This CDR3 spans 13 amino acids. Per germline, CDR1 SEHNR and CDR2 FQNEAQ (reference sequence). V shed 1 base and J shed 6 bases, with 8 bases lying between them. The CDR3 sequence is CASSLEQRDTQYF. The CDR3 DNA sequence: TGTGCCAGCAGCTTAGAACAGCGGGATACGCAGTATTTT.

DNA of the CDR3: TGTGCCAGCAGTTTACAGGGGTCGGCCGGGGAGCTGTTTTTT. Protein product: CASSLQGSAGELFF. The gene calls are TRBV28 and TRBJ2-2, with D tentatively TRBD1 (6 bases). V was trimmed by 2 bases and J by 6 bases, leaving 10 bases between them. This CDR3 region has 14 residues. Germline-derived CDR1 and CDR2 are MDHEN and SYDVKM.

V usage is TRBV28 and J usage is TRBJ2-2; D gene uncertain. CDR1 MDHEN and CDR2 SYDVKM come from the germline V gene. V was clipped by 5 bases and J by 2 bases, with 6 bases between them. CDR3 length equals 13 residues. The CDR3 here is CASSGSNTGELFF. CDR3 DNA sequence: TGTGCCAGCAGTGGCTCCAACACCGGGGAGCTGTTTTTT.

The chain couples TRBV4-1 to TRBJ2-6, with 7 bases aligning to TRBD1. Losses at the gene ends were 1 base for V and 0 bases for J; bases not matched to a gene: 6. Germline V gives CDR1 MGHRA, CDR2 YSYEKL. This CDR3 has 18 residues. Here the CDR3 DNA reads TGCGCCAGCAGCCAAGGACAGGGTCCCGTCTCTGGGGCCAACGTCCTGACTTTC. Translated: CASSQGQGPVSGANVLTF.

This clone was seen a few times. The chain couples TRBV7-3 to TRBJ2-1; maybe TRBD2 (5 bases). V lost 1 base and J 7 bases, leaving 11 bases between the germline ends. Germline V lookup: CDR1 SGHTA, CDR2 FQGTGA. The CDR3 is 14 residues long. CDR3 amino acids: CASSLIVSGNEQFF. As DNA, the CDR3 is TGTGCCAGCAGCTTAATAGTGTCGGGGAATGAGCAGTTCTTC.

This chain uses TRBV28 with TRBJ1-5; 8 bases map to TRBD1. V shed 4 bases and J 5 bases; nucleotides not matched to a gene: 10. The length of the CDR3 is 16 residues. Germline CDR1 and CDR2: MDHEN and SYDVKM. The CDR3 region is CASSYLLRTGYQPQHF. The CDR3 DNA sequence: TGTGCCAGCAGTTATCTCCTAAGGACAGGGTATCAGCCCCAGCATTTT.

This clone was seen just once. This chain's CDR3 is CASSRTSGGLQETQYF. The CDR3 nucleotides are TGCGCCAGCAGCAGGACTAGCGGGGGCCTCCAAGAGACCCAGTACTTC. The chain has TRBV4-1 and TRBJ2-5; 13 bases fit TRBD2. This CDR3 comprises 16 residues. J lost 1 base, V lost 5 bases, and 4 bases had no gene match. Germline loops: CDR1 MGHRA, CDR2 YSYEKL.

The chain is built from TRBV2 and TRBJ2-5; 8 nucleotides agree with TRBD1. Trimming took 4 bases from V and 7 from J; bases not matched to a gene: 8. The CDR3 is 14 amino acids. Germline V CDR1 and CDR2: SNHLY, FYNNEI. The CDR3 DNA reads TGTGCCAGCAGTGGACAGGGGCCGCTGGGGACCCAGTACTTC. Its translation: CASSGQGPLGTQYF. Supplemented by reference TRBV2 and TRBJ2-5, the full variable domain reads EPEVTQTPSHQVTQMGQEVILRCVPISNHLYFYWYRQILGQKVEFLVSFYNNEISEKSEIFDDQFSVERPDGSNFTLKIRSTKLEDSAMYFCASSGQGPLGTQYFGPGTRLLVL.

V is TRBV6-5 and J is TRBJ1-2; TRBD1 matches at 9 bases. The CDR3 is 15 residues long. The germline V gene encodes CDR1 MNHEY and CDR2 SVGAGI. V shed 0 bases and J 3 bases; nucleotides not matched to a gene: 2. The CDR3 loop is CASSYSGQGHYGYTF. CDR3 bases: TGTGCCAGCAGTTACTCGGGACAGGGACACTATGGCTACACCTTC.

V usage is TRBV18 and J usage is TRBJ1-1, with 7 positions matching TRBD1. Germline CDR1 reads KGHSH; CDR2 reads LQKENI. This CDR3 is 15 amino acids long. V trimming: 4 bases; J trimming: 8 bases; junction bases outside the gene matches: 13. CDR3 nucleotide sequence: TGTGCCAGCTCACAACGACAGGGAGGTCTTAGCGAAGCTTTCTTT. Its protein is CASSQRQGGLSEAFF.